These 18 T cell receptor beta chains share one sample of origin, sequenced in a study of blood T cell repertoires in COVID-19. This table comes from immunoSEQ multiplex PCR, and its TCRdb copy is limited to in-frame clones, with some not included. Of under 250,000 clones in the sample, around 81% were seen once. The source material was peripheral blood. These receptor sequences come from a human donor in a cohort sampled during active COVID-19.

The V gene is TRBV28, the J gene TRBJ1-6; no clear D gene. Germline CDR1 is MDHEN and CDR2 is SYDVKM. V was clipped by 5 bases and J by 5 bases, with 10 bases between them. The CDR3 has 14 amino acids. CDR3 sequence reads: CASSPGGDNSPLHF. The CDR3 bases are TGTGCCAGCAGTCCCGGCGGAGATAATTCACCCCTCCACTTT.

The CDR3 spells CASIVSGGLNEQFF. The CDR3 DNA reads as TGTGCCAGCATAGTTAGTGGTGGGCTCAATGAGCAGTTCTTC. This rearrangement joins TRBV28 to TRBJ2-1; D is unclear. This CDR3 is 14 amino acids long. V was shortened by 7 bases and J by 6 bases, with 16 bases between the two germline ends. The germline CDR1 and CDR2 sequences are MDHEN and SYDVKM. Together with reference TRBV28 and TRBJ2-1, the CDR3 gives the full variable domain: DVKVTQSSRYLVKRTGEKVFLECVQDMDHENMFWYRQDPGLGLRLIYFSYDVKMKEKGDIPEGYSVSREKKERFSLILESASTNQTSMYLCASIVSGGLNEQFFGPGTRLTVL.

V gene TRBV9 combines with J gene TRBJ2-4; D may be TRBD2 (6 bases). Trimming removed 4 bases at V and 2 bases at J, with 28 bases between. The CDR3 is made up of 20 amino acids. Germline V gene lookup returns CDR1 SGDLS and CDR2 YYNGEE. The CDR3 region has the DNA TGTGCCAGCAGCAGCGGGCTTCGGTTCGTGGTTTTGAGGTCCAAAAACATTCAGTACTTC. The encoded protein is CASSSGLRFVVLRSKNIQYF.

The chain uses TRBV7-2 and TRBJ2-3; TRBD2 matches at 9 bases. V shed 0 bases and J 4 bases; nucleotides not matched to a gene: 8. CDR3 size: 17 residues. Germline V gene data show CDR1 as SGHTA and CDR2 as FQGNSA. This CDR3 reads CASSLANGGGAADTQYF. The CDR3, as DNA: TGTGCCAGCAGCTTAGCGAACGGCGGGGGGGCCGCAGATACGCAGTATTTT.

Remarks on this clone: The identical CDR3 is also encoded by other nucleotide sequences in the sample. The rearrangement uses TRBV19 and TRBJ1-2; D uncertain. Trimming took 6 bases from V and 5 from J, leaving 10 bases between them. The CDR3 is 12 residues long. Germline V lookup: CDR1 LNHDA, CDR2 SQIVND (reference sequence). CDR3: CASSLRDYGYTF. The CDR3, as DNA: TGTGCCAGTAGCCTGAGGGATTATGGCTACACCTTC. The complete variable domain, with remaining parts taken from reference TRBV19 and TRBJ1-2, reads DGGITQSPKYLFRKEGQNVTLSCEQNLNHDAMYWYRQDPGQGLRLIYYSQIVNDFQKGDIAEGYSVSREKKESFPLTVTSAQKNPTAFYLCASSLRDYGYTFGSGTRLTVV.

This clone is a singleton in its sample. The chain combines TRBV15 with TRBJ2-3, with 9 bases lining up with TRBD1. With V trimmed by 5 bases and J by 5 bases, 5 bases remained unmatched. This CDR3 is built from 14 residues. Germline CDR1 is LNHNV and CDR2 is YYDKDF (reference sequence). The CDR3 DNA follows: TGTGCCACCAGCTACAGGGGGCTAGGAGATACGCAGTATTTT. Its translation is CATSYRGLGDTQYF.

Note on this clone: This specimen includes other DNA sequences encoding the same CDR3. The chain employs TRBV27 and TRBJ1-2; D may be TRBD1 (6 bases). CDR3 length equals 13 residues. Trimming stripped 5 bases from V and 2 bases from J, with 9 bases between. Germline CDR1 reads MNHEY; CDR2 reads SMNVEV (reference sequence). CDR3 protein: CASSPQGNYGYTF. DNA of the CDR3: TGTGCCAGCAGTCCTCAGGGGAACTATGGCTACACCTTC.

V gene TRBV7-8 combines with J gene TRBJ2-7; TRBD2 agrees at 9 bases. Per germline, CDR1 SGHVS and CDR2 FQNEAQ. With V trimmed by 3 bases and J by 1 base, 7 bases remained unmatched. The CDR3 is 16 residues long. DNA of the CDR3: TGTGCCAGCAGCTTGATAGCGGGAGATGGGTCCTACGAGCAGTACTTC. Its protein product is CASSLIAGDGSYEQYF.

The rearrangement uses TRBV6-5 and TRBJ2-7, with TRBD1 matching 7 bases. The germline V gene has CDR1 MNHEY and CDR2 SVGAGI. The junction had 7 bases not matched to a gene; V was cut back by 8 bases and J by 3 bases. The CDR3 contains 13 residues. The CDR3 nucleotides are TGTGCCAGCCGAAGGGGACAGCTCTACGAGCAGTACTTC. It codes for CASRRGQLYEQYF.

The chain links TRBV29-1 to TRBJ1-2; TRBD1 might be the D (6 bases). V was shortened by 6 bases and J by 8 bases, with 19 bases between the two germline ends. CDR1 and CDR2 (germline): SQVTM, ANQGSEA. The CDR3 length is 13 residues. The CDR3: CSVRQDLKGGYTF. The CDR3 DNA reads TGCAGCGTCAGACAGGATCTAAAGGGAGGCTACACCTTC.

The rearrangement links TRBV21-1 to TRBJ2-3; the table's D call, TRBD1, was not checked against the DNA. TRBV21-1 is annotated as a pseudogene. The CDR3 consists of 20 residues. The chain's CDR3 is CASSKVRTEPLVTSTDTQYF. CDR3 DNA: TGTGCCAGCAGCAAAGTAAGGACAGAGCCTTTAGTAACTAGCACAGATACGCAGTATTTT.

V is TRBV27 and J is TRBJ2-5; 8 positions match TRBD1. Germline lookup yields CDR1 MNHEY and CDR2 SMNVEV (reference sequence). The V segment lost 4 bases and the J segment 5 bases; nucleotides outside the gene matches: 12. The CDR3 contains 16 residues. Written as DNA, the CDR3 is TGTGCCAGCAGTTCCCCCCTCAGGGGGCGCTGGGAGACCCAGTACTTC. Amino acids: CASSSPLRGRWETQYF.

This sequence joins TRBV6-6 and TRBJ1-3; D remains unclear. This CDR3 has 16 residues. Germline V gene lookup returns CDR1 MNHNY and CDR2 SVGAGI (reference sequence). V lost 6 bases, J lost 0 bases, and 15 bases lay in between. The CDR3 nucleotides are TGTGCCAGCAGGCCTACGGAGCCCCTCTCTGGAAACACCATATATTTT. This encodes CASRPTEPLSGNTIYF.

This chain links TRBV21-1 with TRBJ1-3; TRBD1 is the table's D call and was not checked against the DNA. TRBV21-1 is recorded as a pseudogene. The CDR3 is made up of 16 amino acids. As DNA, the CDR3 is TGTGCCAGCAGCAAAGTGCGACAGGGGGCTGGAAACACCATATATTTT. Its translation: CASSKVRQGAGNTIYF.

V and J are TRBV3-1 (or the pseudogene TRBV3-2) and TRBJ2-2; 8 bases line up with TRBD2. The CDR3 runs 18 residues. V dropped 6 bases and J dropped 3; count of bases not matched to a gene: 15. Germline-derived CDR1 and CDR2 are LGHDT and YNNKEL (reference sequence). Written as DNA, the CDR3 is TGTGCCAGCAGTTTCAGACACGGCGGGGGGACTCACACCGGGGAGCTGTTTTTT. It yields the protein CASSFRHGGGTHTGELFF.

This clone was seen a handful of times. The J gene is TRBJ1-5, the V gene TRBV28; D remains ambiguous. From germline, CDR1 is MDHEN and CDR2 SYDVKM. CDR3 size: 15 residues. Trimming took 7 bases from V and 2 from J, leaving 15 bases between them. CDR3 protein: CASNGGSAGNQPQHF. CDR3 in DNA: TGTGCCAGCAACGGAGGGAGCGCGGGCAATCAGCCCCAGCATTTT.

This sequence joins TRBV7-3 and TRBJ2-2, with 7 bases lining up with TRBD2. Trimming took 2 bases from V and 1 from J; bases not matched to a gene: 7. The CDR3 runs 17 residues. CDR1 SGHTA and CDR2 FQGTGA come from the germline V gene. The CDR3 here is CASSLPPAGLNTGELFF. DNA of the CDR3: TGTGCCAGCAGCTTACCCCCAGCGGGGCTGAACACCGGGGAGCTGTTTTTT.

The genes are TRBV5-5 and TRBJ2-2; TRBD1 is a possible D gene (5 bases). V shed 1 base and J shed 0 bases, with 16 bases lying between them. The CDR3 has 18 amino acids. Germline-derived CDR1 and CDR2 are SGHKS and YYEKEE (reference sequence). The CDR3 protein is CASSLLGRGSTNTGELFF. CDR3 in DNA: TGTGCCAGCAGCTTGCTGGGTAGGGGTAGCACGAACACCGGGGAGCTGTTTTTT. The full variable domain, its missing parts supplied by reference TRBV5-5 and TRBJ2-2, is DAGVTQSPTHLIKTRGQQVTLRCSPISGHKSVSWYQQVLGQGPQFIFQYYEKEERGRGNFPDRFSARQFPNYSSELNVNALLLGDSALYLCASSLLGRGSTNTGELFFGEGSRLTVL.